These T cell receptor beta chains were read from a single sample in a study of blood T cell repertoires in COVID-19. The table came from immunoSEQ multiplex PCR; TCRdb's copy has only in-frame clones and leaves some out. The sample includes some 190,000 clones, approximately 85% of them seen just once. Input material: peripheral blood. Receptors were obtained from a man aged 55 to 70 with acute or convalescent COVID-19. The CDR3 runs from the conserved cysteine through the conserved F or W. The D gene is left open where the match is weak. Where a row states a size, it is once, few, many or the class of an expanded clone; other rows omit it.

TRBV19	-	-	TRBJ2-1	TGTGCCAGTAGTATCACTTTCTCCTACAATGAGCAGTTCTTC	CASSITFSYNEQFF
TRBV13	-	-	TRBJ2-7	TGTGCCAGCAGCCAGCAAAGACGAGGACACATATCCTACGAGCAGTACTTC	CASSQQRRGHISYEQYF
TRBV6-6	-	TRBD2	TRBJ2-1	TGTGCCAGCAGTCCGTTACCGGGACTAGCGGACAATGAGCAGTTCTTC	CASSPLPGLADNEQFF
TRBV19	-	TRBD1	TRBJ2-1	TGTGCCAGTAGTATCCCGGGACAGGGTAACAATGAGCAGTTCTTC	CASSIPGQGNNEQFF
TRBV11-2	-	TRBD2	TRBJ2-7	TGTGCCAGCAAGGCCACTAGCGGCTCCTACGAGCAGTACTTC	CASKATSGSYEQYF
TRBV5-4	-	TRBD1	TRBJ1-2	TGTGCCAGCAGCTTGACAGGGGGCTCGAGTGTAAGGGATGGCTACACCTTC	CASSLTGGSSVRDGYTF
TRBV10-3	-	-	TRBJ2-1	TGTGCCATCAGTGATGGGACTTCCCACAATGAGCAGTTCTTC	CAISDGTSHNEQFF
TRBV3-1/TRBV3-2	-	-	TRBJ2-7	TGTGCCAGCAGCCACTCGTTCATGTCAAGGGGGTACGAGCAGTACTTC	CASSHSFMSRGYEQYF
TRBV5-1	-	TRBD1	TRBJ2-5	TGCGCCAGCAGCTTGGAATGGACAGGCAAAGAGACCCAGTACTTC	CASSLEWTGKETQYF
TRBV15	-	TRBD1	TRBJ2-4	TGTGCCACCAGCAGAGATTGGACAGGGGGGCAGATAGCCAAAAACATTCAGTACTTC	CATSRDWTGGQIAKNIQYF
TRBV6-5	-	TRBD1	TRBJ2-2	TGTGCCAGCAGTTACCGGGGACAGCCTAACACCGGGGAGCTGTTTTTT	CASSYRGQPNTGELFF
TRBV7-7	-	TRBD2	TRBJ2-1	TGTGCTAGCAGCCCTGGGGTAGCGGGAGACAATGAGCAGTTCTTC	CASSPGVAGDNEQFF
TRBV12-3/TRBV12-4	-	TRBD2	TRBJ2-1	TGTGCCGGGACTAGTAGCGGGATGAATGAGCAGTTCTTC	CAGTSSGMNEQFF
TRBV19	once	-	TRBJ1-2	TGTGCCAGTAAGGGACACCTAGTGCTAGATGGCTACACCTTC	CASKGHLVLDGYTF
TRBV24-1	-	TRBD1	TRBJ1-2	TGTGCCACCAGTGATGCCGGGACAGGGAACTATGGCTACACCTTC	CATSDAGTGNYGYTF
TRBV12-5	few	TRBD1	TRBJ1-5	TGTGCTAGTGGTTTGGTACAAGAGACAGGGGACGGGCAGCCCCAGCATTTT	CASGLVQETGDGQPQHF
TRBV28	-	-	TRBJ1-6	TGTGCCAGCAGTGTCGGTACAGCGGTTTCACCCCTCCACTTT	CASSVGTAVSPLHF
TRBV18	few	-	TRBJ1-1	TGTGCCAGCTCACCACCCGGGATCTATGGGTTAAATGAAGCTTTCTTT	CASSPPGIYGLNEAFF
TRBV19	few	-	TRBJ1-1	TGTGCCAGTAGGCTGGGACAAGGCGGGACTGAAGCTTTCTTT	CASRLGQGGTEAFF
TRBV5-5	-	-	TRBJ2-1	TGTGCCAGCAGCTTGGCCTTCAGATACAATGAGCAGTTCTTC	CASSLAFRYNEQFF
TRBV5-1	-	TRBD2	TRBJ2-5	TGCGCCAGCAGCCTGGGACTAGCGGGAGGGCCCGAGACCCAGTACTTC	CASSLGLAGGPETQYF
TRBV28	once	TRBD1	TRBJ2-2	TGTGCCAGCAGCGGGACAGGGGATACCGGGGAGCTGTTTTTT	CASSGTGDTGELFF
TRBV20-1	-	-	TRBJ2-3	TGCAGTGCTAGTGGTCGGGACATGACCACAGATACGCAGTATTTT	CSASGRDMTTDTQYF
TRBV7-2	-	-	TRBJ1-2	TGTGCCAGCAGCTCAGTCAGGGGCACCTTC	CASSSVRGTF
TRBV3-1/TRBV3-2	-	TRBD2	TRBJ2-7	TGTGCCAGCAGCGGGACTAACTACGAGCAGTACTTC	CASSGTNYEQYF
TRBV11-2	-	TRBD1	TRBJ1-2	TGTGCCAGCAGCTTTCCGGGACAGGGGGCGCAGGGCCACACCTTC	CASSFPGQGAQGHTF
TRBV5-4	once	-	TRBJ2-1	TGTGCCAGCAGCTCGGACAGACGTAATGAGCAGTTCTTC	CASSSDRRNEQFF
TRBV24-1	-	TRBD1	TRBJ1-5	TGTGCCACCAGTGATGACAGGGATCAGCCCCAGCATTTT	CATSDDRDQPQHF
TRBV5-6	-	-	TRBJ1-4	TGTGCCAGCAGCTATAGAACAGGGCAATCTAATGAAAAACTGTTTTTT	CASSYRTGQSNEKLFF
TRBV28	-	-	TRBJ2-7	TGTGCCAGCAGTCGGGCCTACGAGCAGTACTTC	CASSRAYEQYF
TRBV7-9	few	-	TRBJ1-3	TGTGCCAGCAGCTTTGGGAGCTCTGGAAACACCATATATTTT	CASSFGSSGNTIYF
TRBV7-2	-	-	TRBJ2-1	TGTGCCAGCAGCTTAGGGCCACGCTCCTACAATGAGCAGTTCTTC	CASSLGPRSYNEQFF
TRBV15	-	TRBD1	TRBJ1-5	TGTGCCACCAGCTCCGGACAGGGGGATGTTCAGCCCCAGCATTTT	CATSSGQGDVQPQHF
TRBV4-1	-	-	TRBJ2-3	TGCGCCAGCAGCCAAGATCGGGGGAGGCGGGGTAATACGCAGTATTTT	CASSQDRGRRGNTQYF
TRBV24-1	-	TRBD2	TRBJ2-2	TGTGCCACCAGTGACGCGGGAGGTTTTGCCGGGGAGCTGTTTTTT	CATSDAGGFAGELFF
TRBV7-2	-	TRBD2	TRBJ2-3	TGTGCCAGCAGCAACGGACTAGCGGGGGGCACAGATACGCAGTATTTT	CASSNGLAGGTDTQYF
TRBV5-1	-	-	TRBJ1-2	TGCGCCAGCAGCCCACCGGGGGGTTCGTCCGGCTACACCTTC	CASSPPGGSSGYTF
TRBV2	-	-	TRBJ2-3	TGTGCCAGCGCCCCCCGGCAGGGAATCACAGATACGCAGTATTTT	CASAPRQGITDTQYF
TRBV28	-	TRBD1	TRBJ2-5	TGTGCCAGCAGTCCAAGGACAGGGAAGGGAGAGACCCAGTACTTC	CASSPRTGKGETQYF
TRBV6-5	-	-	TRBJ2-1	TGTGCCAGCAGTTCCTACCTCAATGAGCAGTTCTTC	CASSSYLNEQFF
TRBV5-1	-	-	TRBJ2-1	TGCGCCAGCAGCTTAGACAGACCGATACACAATGAGCAGTTCTTC	CASSLDRPIHNEQFF
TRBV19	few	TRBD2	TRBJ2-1	TGTGCCAGTAGTACCCGACTAGCGGGAGGTCCGAGCTCCTACAATGAGCAGTTCTTC	CASSTRLAGGPSSYNEQFF
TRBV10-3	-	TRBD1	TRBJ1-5	TGTGCCATCCAAGGCGCAGGGGGCGGTCAGCCCCAGCATTTT	CAIQGAGGGQPQHF
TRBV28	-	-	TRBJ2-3	TGTGCCAGCAGTTCCCCCCGGCGAGCGAGCACAGATACGCAGTATTTT	CASSSPRRASTDTQYF
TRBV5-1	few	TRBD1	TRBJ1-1	TGCGCCAGCTCCACCGACAGGGGCCTTATGAACACTGAAGCTTTCTTT	CASSTDRGLMNTEAFF
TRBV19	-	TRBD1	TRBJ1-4	TGTGCCAGCATGGGACAGGGGAGCGGAAAACTGTTTTTT	CASMGQGSGKLFF
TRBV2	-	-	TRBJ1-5	TGTGCCAGCAGTGAAGCTAAGACTTCCCTGACCCAGAGAAGGCAGCCCCAGCATTTT	CASSEAKTSLTQRRQPQHF
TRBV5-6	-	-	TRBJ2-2	TGTGCCAGCAGCTTGGAGACTATTAGCACCGAGGAGCTGTTTTTT	CASSLETISTEELFF
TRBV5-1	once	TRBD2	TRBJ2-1	TGCGCCAGCAGCCTGGGGACTAGCGGGAGCAATGAGCAGTTCTTC	CASSLGTSGSNEQFF
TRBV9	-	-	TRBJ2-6	TGTGCCAGCAGCGTCAGGGGTTCTGGGGCCAACGTCCTGACTTTC	CASSVRGSGANVLTF
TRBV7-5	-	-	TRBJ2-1	TGTGCCGTCCGACAGGGAGACAATGAGCAGTTCTTC	CAVRQGDNEQFF
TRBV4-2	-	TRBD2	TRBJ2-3	TGTGCCAGCAGCCAGGAGGGACTAGCGGGAGCCCTCTGGGGAGATACGCAGTATTTT	CASSQEGLAGALWGDTQYF
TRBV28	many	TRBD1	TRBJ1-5	TGTGCCAGCAGTTTCTACGGACAGGGCAATCAGCCCCAGCATTTT	CASSFYGQGNQPQHF
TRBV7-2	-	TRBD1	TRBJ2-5	TGTGCCAGCAGTTCTTCCGACAGGGGGCCTTCGCCCCAGTACTTC	CASSSSDRGPSPQYF
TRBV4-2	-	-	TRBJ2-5	TGTGCCAGCAGCCAAGATATAACTACGCAAGAGACCCAGTACTTC	CASSQDITTQETQYF
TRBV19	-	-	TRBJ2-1	TGTGCCAGTAGGGGGACTTCGAGCTCCTACAATGAGCAGTTCTTC	CASRGTSSSYNEQFF
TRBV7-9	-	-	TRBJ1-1	TGTGCCAGCAGCTTAGGGGGACTTCCTGGGGCTTTCTTT	CASSLGGLPGAFF
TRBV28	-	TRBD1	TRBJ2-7	TGTGCCAGCAGTTTGCGGACAGGGGAACAGTACTTC	CASSLRTGEQYF
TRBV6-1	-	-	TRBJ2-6	TGTGCCAGCAGTGACCGGGGGACTGGGGCCAACGTCCTGACTTTC	CASSDRGTGANVLTF